These T cell receptor beta chains were read from a single sample in a study of cytomegalovirus exposure and HLA in healthy donors. The table came from immunoSEQ multiplex PCR; TCRdb's copy has only in-frame clones and leaves some out. The data contain under 200,000 clones, around 80% of them singletons. Material for sequencing was PBMCs. The receptors were sampled from a woman in her twenties or thirties in good health and CMV-seropositive. Both conserved end residues are trimmed from each CDR3. Each record gives: J gene, V gene, CDR3 protein.

>TRBJ1-4|TRBV7-9
SSSPPDEKLF
>TRBJ2-7|TRBV5-5
ASSLEPYSYEQY
>TRBJ2-2|TRBV9
ASSVVAGANTGELF
>TRBJ2-3|TRBV9
ASSTFGTDTQY
>TRBJ1-2|TRBV2
ASSETARYGYT
>TRBJ1-2|TRBV19
ASSIGQIPIDGYT
>TRBJ1-3|TRBV6-1
ASRPGGPGNTIY
>TRBJ1-2|TRBV4-2
ASSHGTVSNYGYT
>TRBJ2-5|TRBV6-5
ASSYSGTSGEETQY
>TRBJ1-3|TRBV27
ASSRRQGDNSGNTIY
>TRBJ2-1|TRBV4-1
ASSQENSPSYNEQF
>TRBJ2-1|TRBV7-2
ASSLAGAYNEQF
>TRBJ1-1|TRBV27
ASSGAGAPGAF
>TRBJ2-2|TRBV6-5
ASIEAGWTGELF
>TRBJ1-6|TRBV5-1
ASRRDSRFNSPLH
>TRBJ2-5|TRBV5-1
ASSAEREWWETQY
>TRBJ2-7|TRBV7-8
ASQDSRSSYEQY
>TRBJ1-2|TRBV6-6
ASTGQGAANYGYT
>TRBJ1-5|TRBV6-1
ASSTGGVQPQH
>TRBJ2-7|TRBV9
ASSVSPLAGKEGEQY
>TRBJ1-1|TRBV29-1
SAVTGFGTEAF
>TRBJ1-3|TRBV6-6
AAQDSGNTIY
>TRBJ1-5|TRBV19
ASKGLGQPQH
>TRBJ2-1|TRBV2
ASRDRSTGAVNNEQF
>TRBJ2-3|TRBV9
ASSPQLAVGDTQY